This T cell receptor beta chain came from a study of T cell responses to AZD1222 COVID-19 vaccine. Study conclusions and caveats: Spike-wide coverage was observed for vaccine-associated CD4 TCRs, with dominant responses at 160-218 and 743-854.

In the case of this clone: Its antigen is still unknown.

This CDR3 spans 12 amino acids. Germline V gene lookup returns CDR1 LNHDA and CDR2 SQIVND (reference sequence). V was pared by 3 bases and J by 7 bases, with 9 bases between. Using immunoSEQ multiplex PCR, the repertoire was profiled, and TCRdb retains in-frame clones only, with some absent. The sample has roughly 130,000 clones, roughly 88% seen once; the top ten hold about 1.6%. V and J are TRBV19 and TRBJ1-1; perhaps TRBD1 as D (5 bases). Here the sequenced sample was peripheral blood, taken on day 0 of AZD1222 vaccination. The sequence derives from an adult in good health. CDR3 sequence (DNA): TGTGCCAGTAGTATGAGGGACGGTGAAGCTTTCTTT. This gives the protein CASSMRDGEAFF.